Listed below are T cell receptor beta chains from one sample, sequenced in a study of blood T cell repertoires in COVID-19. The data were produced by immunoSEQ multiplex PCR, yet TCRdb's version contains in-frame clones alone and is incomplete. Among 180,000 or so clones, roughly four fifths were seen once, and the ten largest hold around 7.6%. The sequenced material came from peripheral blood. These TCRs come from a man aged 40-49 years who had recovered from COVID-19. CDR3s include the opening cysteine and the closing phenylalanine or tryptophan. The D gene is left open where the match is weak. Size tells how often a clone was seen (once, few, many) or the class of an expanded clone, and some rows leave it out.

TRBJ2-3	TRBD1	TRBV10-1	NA	CASRPGTGADTQYF	TGCGCCAGCAGGCCCGGGACAGGGGCCGATACGCAGTATTTT
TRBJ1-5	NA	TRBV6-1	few	CASSEMRKPQHF	TGTGCCAGCAGTGAGATGCGTAAGCCCCAGCATTTT
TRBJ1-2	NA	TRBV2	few	CASSEALRGGYGYTF	TGTGCCAGCAGTGAAGCGCTTCGTGGAGGGTATGGCTACACCTTC
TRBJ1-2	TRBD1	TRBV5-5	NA	CASSDRDRGRIDYGYTF	TGTGCCAGCAGCGACCGGGACAGGGGGCGGATAGACTATGGCTACACCTTC
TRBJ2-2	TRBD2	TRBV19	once	CASSIRLPSGGGELFF	TGTGCCAGTAGTATTAGGTTGCCTAGCGGAGGCGGGGAGCTGTTTTTT
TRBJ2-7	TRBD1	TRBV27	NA	CASSIQGTGSLEQYF	TGTGCCAGCAGCATTCAGGGGACAGGAAGCTTGGAGCAGTACTTC
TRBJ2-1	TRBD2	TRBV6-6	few	CASIGTSGSRNEQFF	TGTGCCAGCATCGGGACTAGCGGGAGTCGCAATGAGCAGTTCTTC
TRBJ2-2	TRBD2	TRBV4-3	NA	CASSQEGLAGTGELFF	TGCGCCAGCAGCCAAGAGGGACTAGCGGGAACCGGGGAGCTGTTTTTT
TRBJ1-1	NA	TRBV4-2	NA	CASSQDNRMNTEAFF	TGTGCCAGCAGCCAAGATAACAGAATGAACACTGAAGCTTTCTTT
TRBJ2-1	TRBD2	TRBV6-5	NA	CASSSAGARSYNEQFF	TGTGCCAGCAGTTCAGCGGGGGCCCGCTCCTACAATGAGCAGTTCTTC
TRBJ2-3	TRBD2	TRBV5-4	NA	CASSLIAGGPTNTQYF	TGTGCCAGCAGCTTGATAGCGGGGGGGCCAACGAATACGCAGTATTTT
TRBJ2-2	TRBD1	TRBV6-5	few	CASSYSGQGLTGELFF	TGTGCCAGCAGTTACTCCGGACAGGGATTGACCGGGGAGCTGTTTTTT
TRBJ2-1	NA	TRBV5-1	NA	CASTRTGGLSHSYNEQFF	TGCGCCAGCACCCGAACTGGCGGGTTAAGTCACTCCTACAATGAGCAGTTCTTC
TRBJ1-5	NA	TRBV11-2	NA	CASSLDRGGNQPQHF	TGTGCCAGCAGCTTAGACAGGGGAGGCAATCAGCCCCAGCATTTT
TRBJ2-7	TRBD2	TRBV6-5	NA	CASRAGASYEQYF	TGTGCCAGCCGGGCGGGAGCCTCCTACGAGCAGTACTTC
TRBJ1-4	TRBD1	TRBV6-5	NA	CASGPGQGYEKLFF	TGTGCCAGTGGGCCGGGACAGGGGTATGAAAAACTGTTTTTT
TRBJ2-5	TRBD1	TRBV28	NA	CASSSLGQGAQETQYF	TGTGCCAGCAGTTCCCTGGGACAGGGTGCACAAGAGACCCAGTACTTC
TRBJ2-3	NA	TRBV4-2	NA	CASSRGSTDTQYF	TGTGCCAGCAGCCGAGGGAGCACAGATACGCAGTATTTT
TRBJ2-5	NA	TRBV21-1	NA	CASSRGDRGQETQYF	TGTGCCAGCAGCAGAGGGGACAGGGGGCAAGAGACCCAGTACTTC
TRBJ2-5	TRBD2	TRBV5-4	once	CASSLGTSGGGRETQYF	TGTGCCAGCAGCTTGGGGACTAGCGGGGGTGGACGAGAGACCCAGTACTTC
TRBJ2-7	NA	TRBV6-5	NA	CASTHPQGDYYEQYF	TGTGCCAGCACCCACCCACAGGGGGACTACTACGAGCAGTACTTC
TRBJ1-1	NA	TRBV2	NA	CASGHPAGSEAFF	TGTGCCAGCGGACACCCCGCAGGGTCCGAAGCTTTCTTT
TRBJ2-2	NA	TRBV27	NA	CASSSLRGGELFF	TGTGCCAGCAGTTCCCTTCGGGGCGGGGAGCTGTTTTTT
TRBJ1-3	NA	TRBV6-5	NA	CASRDSPSGNTIYF	TGTGCCAGCAGAGACAGTCCTTCTGGAAACACCATATATTTT
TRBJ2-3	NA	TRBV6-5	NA	CASSYSAGYTQYF	TGTGCCAGCAGTTACTCTGCTGGCTATACGCAGTATTTT
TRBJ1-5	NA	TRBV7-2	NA	CASSLESLSVYSNQPQHF	TGTGCCAGCAGCTTAGAATCGCTCAGCGTCTATAGCAATCAGCCCCAGCATTTT
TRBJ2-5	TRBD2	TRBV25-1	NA	CASSEVGGGKETQYF	TGTGCCAGCAGTGAGGTGGGCGGGGGGAAAGAGACCCAGTACTTC
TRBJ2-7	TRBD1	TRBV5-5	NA	CASSAGQGADYEQYF	TGTGCCAGCAGCGCCGGACAGGGGGCGGACTACGAGCAGTACTTC
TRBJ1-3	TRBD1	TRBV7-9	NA	CASSAGTGAGNTIYF	TGTGCCAGCAGCGCCGGGACAGGGGCTGGAAACACCATATATTTT
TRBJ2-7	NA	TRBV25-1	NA	CASSRGGYEQYF	TGTGCCAGCAGTAGGGGGGGGTACGAGCAGTACTTC
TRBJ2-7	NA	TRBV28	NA	CSTGKVYEQYF	TGTAGTACAGGGAAGGTCTACGAGCAGTACTTC
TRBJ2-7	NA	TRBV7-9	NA	CASSWTAYEQYF	TGTGCCAGCAGTTGGACAGCTTACGAGCAGTACTTC
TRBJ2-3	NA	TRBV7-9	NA	CASSPQSTDTQYF	TGTGCCAGCAGCCCTCAGAGCACAGATACGCAGTATTTT
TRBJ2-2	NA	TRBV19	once	CASSMRGTGELFF	TGTGCCAGTAGTATGAGGGGGACCGGGGAGCTGTTTTTT
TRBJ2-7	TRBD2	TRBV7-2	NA	CASSRHSGSIPEQYF	TGTGCCAGCAGCCGGCACAGCGGGAGTATCCCCGAGCAGTACTTC
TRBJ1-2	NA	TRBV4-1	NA	CASSQEQGTNYGYTF	TGCGCCAGCAGCCAAGAACAGGGTACTAACTATGGCTACACCTTC
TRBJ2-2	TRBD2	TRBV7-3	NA	CASSQREGGAGELFF	TGTGCCAGCAGCCAGCGGGAGGGCGGGGCCGGGGAGCTGTTTTTT
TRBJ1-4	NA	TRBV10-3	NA	CAISNTGLEEKLFF	TGTGCCATCAGCAACACAGGGTTGGAGGAAAAACTGTTTTTT
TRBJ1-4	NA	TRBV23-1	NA	CASSQDGDSENEKLFF	TGCGCCAGCAGTCAAGATGGGGACTCCGAAAATGAAAAACTGTTTTTT
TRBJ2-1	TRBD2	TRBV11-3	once	CASSRGDNEQFF	TGTGCCAGCAGCCGGGGGGACAATGAGCAGTTCTTC
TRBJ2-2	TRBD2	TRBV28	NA	CASISQAGGANTGELFF	TGTGCCAGCATCAGTCAGGCGGGAGGAGCGAACACCGGGGAGCTGTTTTTT
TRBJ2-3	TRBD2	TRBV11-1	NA	CASSLRTSPDTQYF	TGTGCCAGCAGCTTGAGGACTAGCCCAGATACGCAGTATTTT
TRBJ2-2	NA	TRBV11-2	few	CASPIGGELFF	TGTGCCAGCCCCATCGGCGGGGAGCTGTTTTTT
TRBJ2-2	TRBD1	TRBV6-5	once	CASSGGTGNTGELFF	TGTGCCAGCAGCGGCGGGACAGGGAACACCGGGGAGCTGTTTTTT
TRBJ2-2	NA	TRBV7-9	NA	CASSPTSGDPGELFF	TGTGCCAGCAGCCCGACATCTGGCGACCCGGGGGAGCTGTTTTTT
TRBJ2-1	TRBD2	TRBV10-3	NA	CAISPRPGLGFNGYEQFF	TGTGCCATCAGCCCCAGACCGGGACTAGGGTTTAACGGTTATGAGCAGTTCTTC
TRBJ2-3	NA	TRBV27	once	CASSYTRDTQYF	TGTGCCAGCAGTTACACTAGAGATACGCAGTATTTT
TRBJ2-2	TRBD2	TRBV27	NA	CASSLLAGAGELFF	TGTGCCAGCAGTTTACTAGCGGGAGCCGGGGAGCTGTTTTTT
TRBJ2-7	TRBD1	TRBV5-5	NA	CASSTGTGVIMSEQYF	TGTGCCAGCAGCACCGGGACAGGGGTAATCATGAGCGAGCAGTACTTC